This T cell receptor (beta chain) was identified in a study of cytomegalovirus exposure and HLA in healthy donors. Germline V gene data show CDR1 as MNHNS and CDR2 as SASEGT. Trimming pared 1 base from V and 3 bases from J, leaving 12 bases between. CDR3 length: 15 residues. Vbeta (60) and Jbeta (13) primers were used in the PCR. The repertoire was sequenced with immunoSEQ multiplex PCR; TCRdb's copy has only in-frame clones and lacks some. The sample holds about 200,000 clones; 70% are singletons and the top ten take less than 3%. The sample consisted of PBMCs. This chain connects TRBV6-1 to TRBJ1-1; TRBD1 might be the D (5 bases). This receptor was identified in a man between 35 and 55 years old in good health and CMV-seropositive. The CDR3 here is CASSEGSGLHTEAFF. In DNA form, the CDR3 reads TGTGCCAGCAGTGAAGGATCAGGGTTGCACACTGAAGCTTTCTTT.